This T cell receptor (beta chain) was recorded in a study of vaccination and CD4 T cells after COVID-19. Study-level background: Post-vaccine sample collection happened at a median of around 65 days after dose two, ranging 14 to 241.

The Oncomine TCR Beta short-read assay was applied to DNA of cultured CD4+ T cells. MiXCR was run by TCRdb on the PCR reads, yielding one entry per CDR3 protein. Among a few thousand distinct CDR3 sequences listed, approximately 25% were seen once. Sample treatment: roughly 10-day PBMC culture with coronavirus spike peptide pools or control peptides (ViraFEST assay). Gathered ahead of the COVID-19 pandemic (2011-2018) were the CD4+ T cells of the unexposed donor. Cells permitting, SARS-CoV-2 S/N served as probes for unexposed-donor CD4+ T cells, and four cold-coronavirus spikes did too. This clonotype occurred a few times. As yet, its antigen is unknown. Per the germline V gene, CDR1 is LNHDA and CDR2 is SQIVND (reference sequence). CDR3 length: 15 residues. Trimming left V 0 bases short and J 1 base short, with 7 bases between.

The V call is TRBV19, the J call TRBJ1-5; TRBD1 is a possible D gene (5 bases). The specimen was CD4+ T cells from blood, cultured in vitro. The sequence derives from a human donor in good health. The CDR3 DNA follows: TGTGCCAGTAGTATAGATGGGGGGAGCAATCAGCCCCAGCATTTT. It is translated as CASSIDGGSNQPQHF.